This T cell receptor (beta chain) emerged from a study of T cell responses to AZD1222 COVID-19 vaccine. The CDR3 has 13 residues. V dropped 6 bases and J dropped 2 bases, with 8 bases sitting between them. Germline-derived CDR1 and CDR2 are SGHNT and YENEEA. Assay used: immunoSEQ multiplex PCR; TCRdb lists only in-frame clones, some missing. The repertoire consists of more than 95,000 clones, with about nine tenths occurring once and the leading ten covering about 17%. This clonotype originated in an adult in good health. The sequencing here drew on peripheral blood, taken on day 0 of AZD1222 vaccination. The chain links TRBV11-3 to TRBJ2-1; perhaps TRBD1 as D (5 bases). The CDR3: CASSPGTYNEQFF. The CDR3 DNA is TGTGCCAGCAGTCCAGGGACCTACAATGAGCAGTTCTTC.